This T cell receptor (beta chain) was captured in a study of blood T cell repertoires in COVID-19. Repertoires were generated with immunoSEQ multiplex PCR, while TCRdb's copy carries only in-frame clones and drops some. Of around 75,000 clones listed, more than 85% were seen once; the top ten hold around 0.58%. CDR1 SNHLY and CDR2 FYNNEI come from the germline V gene. V was cut by 6 bases and J by 3 bases, with 14 bases left in between. The CDR3 covers 14 residues. Material for sequencing was peripheral blood. The V and J genes are TRBV2 and TRBJ2-5; possible D gene TRBD2, 6 bases. This TCR was recovered from a man in his sixties with acute or convalescent COVID-19. In DNA, the CDR3 is TGTGCCAGCAGCCTTCAGTGGGGGGAAGAGACCCAGTACTTC. Its translation: CASSLQWGEETQYF.